This entry lists 8 T cell receptor beta chains sequenced from one sample in a study of identical twins. A single record per CDR3 protein comes from TCRdb applying MiXCR to the 5' RACE reads. The data contain around 530,000 distinct CDR3 sequences, about 15% of them seen just once; the ten biggest clones take up roughly 0.42%. The same data also went into a second study, on yellow fever vaccine responses in identical twins.

Sequenced: CD4+ T cells sorted from blood. All receptors come from a woman younger than 30 in good health.

Only a few counts were recorded for this clonotype. This chain's CDR3 is CASSFSGLEQFF. For the CDR3, the DNA is TGTGCCAGCAGCTTTAGCGGGCTTGAGCAGTTCTTC. The genes are TRBV28 and TRBJ2-1; 7 bases line up with TRBD2. Germline V lookup: CDR1 MDHEN, CDR2 SYDVKM. The CDR3 spans 12 residues. The V and J ends lost 6 bases and 9 bases, in that order; junction bases with no gene match: 5.

The chain recombines TRBV20-1 with TRBJ2-1; 10 bases are shared with TRBD1. Looked up from germline, CDR1 is DFQATT and CDR2 is SNEGSKA (reference sequence). This CDR3 has 14 residues. After removal of 6 bases from V and 2 bases from J, the junction contained 4 bases not matched to a gene. The CDR3 protein is CSAPGQGAYNEQFF. CDR3 bases: TGCAGTGCCCCCGGACAGGGGGCCTACAATGAGCAGTTCTTC.

The chain is built from TRBV20-1 and TRBJ1-5; D gene unclear. CDR1 is DFQATT, CDR2 SNEGSKA, per germline (reference sequence). Trimming left V 5 bases short and J 5 bases short, with 19 bases between. This CDR3 comprises 15 residues. CDR3 bases: TGCAGTGCTTCTCCGGGCCAGGTGGTTTATCAGCCCCAGCATTTT. As protein: CSASPGQVVYQPQHF.

This rearrangement joins TRBV6-1 to TRBJ2-3, with 10 bases lining up with TRBD1. V was pared by 6 bases and J by 1 base, with 4 bases of the junction left unmatched. This CDR3 has 15 amino acids. CDR1 and CDR2 (germline): MNHNS, SASEGT. In DNA form, the CDR3 reads TGTGCCAGCAGGACCGGGACAGGGGGCACAGATACGCAGTATTTT. Its protein product is CASRTGTGGTDTQYF.

This clonotype turned up a few times. The chain couples TRBV28 to TRBJ2-2; D may be TRBD2 (5 bases). Germline-derived CDR1 and CDR2 are MDHEN and SYDVKM. The V and J ends lost 2 bases and 6 bases respectively, with 13 bases between them. The CDR3 is 15 residues long. The CDR3 here is CASSLAPTGSGELFF. CDR3 coding DNA: TGTGCCAGCAGTTTAGCGCCCACGGGGTCCGGGGAGCTGTTTTTT.

The rearrangement uses TRBV12-3 or TRBV12-4 and TRBJ2-2, with D maybe TRBD1 (8 bases). The CDR3 loop spans 17 amino acids. Trimming left V 6 bases short and J 2 bases short, with 19 bases between. The chain's CDR3 is CASSRAGQVENTGELFF. In DNA, the CDR3 is TGTGCCAGCAGCAGAGCGGGACAGGTGGAAAACACCGGGGAGCTGTTTTTT.

In its sample, this clonotype was seen a few times. The chain has TRBV7-7 and TRBJ2-3; TRBD1 aligns across 7 bases. Germline CDR1 and CDR2: SSHAT and FNYEAQ (reference sequence). CDR3 length: 13 amino acids. Unmatched junction bases numbered 3, after V lost 5 bases and J lost 4 bases. CDR3 in amino acids: CASSKGAADTQYF. The CDR3 DNA reads TGTGCCAGCAGCAAGGGGGCAGCAGATACGCAGTATTTT.

This clonotype turned up a few times. The V and J genes are TRBV5-1 and TRBJ2-5, with TRBD2 matching 8 bases. The CDR3 consists of 15 residues. Germline CDR1 and CDR2: SGHRS and YFSETQ. The V gene end was trimmed by 6 bases and the J gene end by 0 bases; junction bases not matched to a gene: 7. CDR3 bases: TGCGCCAGCATCCCGGGGGGGCTTAACCAAGAGACCCAGTACTTC. It specifies CASIPGGLNQETQYF.